What follows are 27 T cell receptor beta chains derived from one specimen sequenced in a study of blood T cell repertoires in COVID-19. Sequencing used immunoSEQ multiplex PCR; TCRdb keeps in-frame clones, though not all of them. The top ten hold approximately 7.6% of the sample, which has around 56,000 clones, over 80% seen once. The sequencing input was peripheral blood. The origin of the receptors is a woman aged 55-75 years with active or convalescent COVID-19.

The CDR3 protein is CASSRVAGVYNEQFF. CDR3 in DNA: TGTGCCAGCAGCCGCGTAGCGGGAGTCTACAATGAGCAGTTCTTC. This chain connects TRBV7-3 to TRBJ2-1, with TRBD2 matching 9 bases. The CDR3 sequence is 15 residues long. The junction had 5 bases not matched to a gene; V was cut back by 5 bases and J by 3 bases. Germline V gene data show CDR1 as SGHTA and CDR2 as FQGTGA. Complete variable domain (other parts from reference TRBV7-3 and TRBJ2-1): GAGVSQTPSNKVTEKGKYVELRCDPISGHTALYWYRQSLGQGPEFLIYFQGTGAADDSGLPNDRFFAVRPEGSVSTLKIQRTERGDSAVYLCASSRVAGVYNEQFFGPGTRLTVL.

This CDR3 is CASSLSSKGNEAFF. DNA for the CDR3: TGTGCCAGCAGTTTATCTAGTAAAGGTAATGAAGCTTTCTTT. The chain carries TRBV28 and TRBJ1-1; D is unresolved. This CDR3 is built from 14 residues. Germline CDR1 MDHEN, CDR2 SYDVKM. With 1 base removed from V and 7 bases from J, the gap between germline ends came to 13 bases.

This chain joins TRBV15 and TRBJ2-3; 8 nucleotides align to TRBD2. The V gene end was trimmed by 8 bases and the J gene end by 1 base; junction bases not matched to a gene: 2. The CDR3 has 13 residues. Germline values: CDR1 LNHNV, CDR2 YYDKDF (reference sequence). In DNA, the CDR3 is TGTGCCACCCGGGGGGGTGGCACAGATACGCAGTATTTT. It is translated as CATRGGGTDTQYF.

J is TRBJ1-1 and V is TRBV29-1; the D gene is possibly TRBD1 (5 bases). CDR3 length: 16 residues. Trimming removed 7 bases at V and 4 bases at J, with 25 bases between. Per germline, CDR1 SQVTM and CDR2 ANQGSEA. CDR3 sequence reads: CSAVIQGFSRITEAFF. Written as DNA, the CDR3 is TGCAGCGCCGTCATTCAGGGCTTCTCTAGGATCACTGAAGCTTTCTTT.

The J gene is TRBJ2-3, the V gene TRBV7-2; D is possibly TRBD2 (6 bases). Trimming removed 1 base at V and 5 bases at J, with 10 bases between. From germline, CDR1 is SGHTA and CDR2 FQGNSA. This CDR3 is built from 14 residues. The CDR3 protein is CASSLDGSGDTQYF. Written as DNA, the CDR3 is TGTGCCAGCAGCTTAGACGGGAGTGGAGATACGCAGTATTTT.

V and J are TRBV2 and TRBJ2-1; TRBD2 matches at 11 bases. The germline CDR1 and CDR2 sequences are SNHLY and FYNNEI. V trimming: 6 bases; J trimming: 9 bases; junction bases outside the gene matches: 10. CDR3 length: 15 amino acids. The CDR3 spells CASSVLAGGEGEQFF. CDR3 DNA sequence: TGTGCCAGCAGCGTCCTAGCGGGGGGAGAAGGTGAGCAGTTCTTC.

J is TRBJ1-6 and V is TRBV5-1; TRBD1 matches 8 bases. The CDR3 consists of 15 residues. Germline assignment: CDR1 SGHRS and CDR2 YFSETQ. Trimming removed 2 bases from V and 7 bases from J; junction bases left unmatched: 5. CDR3 region: CASSLQGVRNSPLHF. Here the CDR3 DNA reads TGCGCCAGCAGCTTACAGGGGGTAAGAAATTCACCCCTCCACTTT.

The V call is TRBV2, the J call TRBJ1-3; 10 bases map to TRBD1. Trimming at V came to 6 bases and at J to 7 bases, leaving 3 bases not matched to a gene. The germline gives CDR1 SNHLY, CDR2 FYNNEI. This CDR3 is built from 13 residues. Written as DNA, the CDR3 is TGTGCCAGCAGCGGGACAGGGGCGAACACCATATATTTT. This codes for CASSGTGANTIYF.

The chain is built from TRBV6-5 and TRBJ1-3; 8 bases map to TRBD1. Losses at the gene ends were 6 bases for V and 0 bases for J; bases not matched to a gene: 4. Germline lookup yields CDR1 MNHEY and CDR2 SVGAGI. The CDR3 is 15 residues long. CDR3 sequence: CASSPTGVSGNTIYF. The CDR3 region has the DNA TGTGCCAGCAGCCCGACAGGGGTCTCTGGAAACACCATATATTTT.

J is TRBJ2-1 and V is TRBV7-3; 10 bases line up with TRBD2. The trim removed 5 bases at V and 6 bases at J, leaving 4 bases unmatched. The CDR3 covers 14 residues. CDR1 and CDR2 from the germline V gene are SGHTA and FQGTGA. This CDR3 is CASSRSGGVNEQFF. The CDR3 nucleotides read TGTGCCAGCAGCCGGAGCGGGGGGGTCAATGAGCAGTTCTTC. The variable domain in full, with the rest retrieved from reference TRBV7-3 and TRBJ2-1, is GAGVSQTPSNKVTEKGKYVELRCDPISGHTALYWYRQSLGQGPEFLIYFQGTGAADDSGLPNDRFFAVRPEGSVSTLKIQRTERGDSAVYLCASSRSGGVNEQFFGPGTRLTVL.

V usage is TRBV5-1 and J usage is TRBJ1-6, with D possibly TRBD1 on 6 matching bases. Between the trimmed V and J ends, which lost 4 bases and 5 bases, there was a span of 10 bases. CDR1 and CDR2 (germline): SGHRS, YFSETQ. CDR3 size: 14 residues. The CDR3 protein is CASSPTGDNSPLHF. The CDR3 nucleotides read TGCGCCAGCAGCCCGACAGGCGATAATTCACCCCTCCACTTT.

The chain joins TRBV12-3 or TRBV12-4 to TRBJ2-1, with 7 bases lining up with TRBD2. Trimming removed 3 bases from V and 7 bases from J; junction bases left unmatched: 3. This CDR3 is 13 amino acids long. The CDR3 sequence is CASSFLGGNEQFF. CDR3 sequence (DNA): TGTGCCAGCAGTTTCTTGGGGGGGAATGAGCAGTTCTTC.

The genes are TRBV9 and TRBJ2-2; D may be TRBD1 (5 bases). CDR1 is SGDLS and CDR2 is YYNGEE in the germline V gene. V gave up 3 bases and J gave up 0 bases, with 12 bases separating them. The CDR3 is 16 amino acids. The CDR3 protein is CASSDRGWANTGELFF. CDR3 sequence (DNA): TGTGCCAGCAGCGATAGGGGCTGGGCGAACACCGGGGAGCTGTTTTTT.

The chain recombines TRBV5-1 with TRBJ1-3; tentative D call: TRBD1 (5 bases). The V gene lost 3 bases and the J gene lost 0 bases, with 7 bases spanning the gap. This CDR3 has 14 amino acids. Germline lookup yields CDR1 SGHRS and CDR2 YFSETQ. This CDR3 is CASSSTGSGNTIYF. The CDR3 DNA sequence: TGCGCCAGCAGCTCAACAGGCTCTGGAAACACCATATATTTT.

The chain recombines TRBV28 with TRBJ2-7; 8 nucleotides agree with TRBD1. The CDR3 sequence is 15 residues long. V lost 4 bases and J lost 1; bases outside the gene matches: 6. The germline CDR1 and CDR2 sequences are MDHEN and SYDVKM. The CDR3 coding sequence is TGTGCCAGCAGTTCGGGACAGGTACTGTCCTACGAGCAGTACTTC. Its protein is CASSSGQVLSYEQYF. The full variable domain, in which reference TRBV28 and TRBJ2-7 provide the parts outside the CDR3, is DVKVTQSSRYLVKRTGEKVFLECVQDMDHENMFWYRQDPGLGLRLIYFSYDVKMKEKGDIPEGYSVSREKKERFSLILESASTNQTSMYLCASSSGQVLSYEQYFGPGTRLTVT.

The chain couples TRBV7-3 to TRBJ2-1, with 10 bases aligning to TRBD2. The CDR3 sequence is 14 residues long. The V gene end was trimmed by 9 bases and the J gene end by 5 bases; junction bases not matched to a gene: 7. Per the germline V gene, CDR1 is SGHTA and CDR2 is FQGTGA. The CDR3 loop is CASNLAGDDNEQFF. The DNA for the CDR3 is TGTGCCAGTAATCTAGCGGGAGACGACAATGAGCAGTTCTTC.

This chain connects TRBV5-6 to TRBJ2-1; 7 bases line up with TRBD2. Per the germline V gene, CDR1 is SGHDT and CDR2 is YYEEEE. CDR3 length equals 16 residues. Losses at the gene ends were 4 bases for V and 5 bases for J; bases not matched to a gene: 12. The CDR3 protein is CASSHLAVGPHNEQFF. The CDR3 nucleotides are TGTGCCAGCAGCCACCTAGCGGTAGGGCCCCACAATGAGCAGTTCTTC.

The rearrangement uses TRBV5-1 and TRBJ2-3; the match to TRBD2 covers 8 bases. The V gene end was trimmed by 1 base and the J gene end by 5 bases; junction bases not matched to a gene: 6. The CDR3 runs to 15 residues. Germline lookup yields CDR1 SGHRS and CDR2 YFSETQ. CDR3 loop: CASSLSGSQEDTQYF. The DNA of the CDR3 is TGCGCCAGCAGCTTGAGCGGGAGTCAAGAAGATACGCAGTATTTT.

The chain links TRBV5-1 to TRBJ1-4, with 7 bases that match TRBD1. After removal of 4 bases from V and 5 bases from J, the junction contained 5 bases not matched to a gene. CDR3 length: 14 residues. Germline CDR1 and CDR2: SGHRS and YFSETQ. In nucleotides, the CDR3 is TGCGCCAGCAGCCAGGGACAGAGGAATGAAAAACTGTTTTTT. Its protein product is CASSQGQRNEKLFF.

This clone occurred once. This rearrangement joins TRBV28 to TRBJ2-3; TRBD2 matches 7 bases. V trimming: 4 bases; J trimming: 1 base; junction bases outside the gene matches: 8. This CDR3 has 16 residues. CDR1 and CDR2 (germline): MDHEN, SYDVKM. CDR3 region: CASSSQRGKGTDTQYF. DNA for the CDR3: TGTGCCAGCAGTTCGCAGCGGGGAAAAGGCACAGATACGCAGTATTTT.

This clone was detected once. The chain links TRBV29-1 to TRBJ2-3; TRBD2 aligns across 9 bases. J gave up 0 bases and V 1 base, and 5 bases lay outside the gene matches. Germline V gene lookup returns CDR1 SQVTM and CDR2 ANQGSEA. This CDR3 comprises 16 residues. CDR3 loop: CSVEVRTSGSTDTQYF. In DNA form, the CDR3 reads TGCAGCGTTGAAGTAAGAACTAGCGGGAGCACAGATACGCAGTATTTT.

The genes are TRBV3-1 (or the pseudogene TRBV3-2) and TRBJ2-7; 11 bases are a match to TRBD1. CDR3 length equals 16 residues. V lost 2 bases to trimming and J lost 3 bases; unmatched junction nucleotides: 6. The germline V gene encodes CDR1 LGHDT and CDR2 YNNKEL (reference sequence). DNA for the CDR3: TGTGCCAGCAGCCAACTCGGACAGGGGGCATTCTACGAGCAGTACTTC. Encoded protein: CASSQLGQGAFYEQYF.

This clone was seen only once. This chain joins TRBV27 and TRBJ1-6; 7 bases match TRBD1. CDR1 is MNHEY, CDR2 SMNVEV, per germline (reference sequence). J was trimmed by 9 bases and V by 5 bases; bases with no gene match: 10. This CDR3 has 15 amino acids. The CDR3 sequence: CASSPRTGGSSPLHF. CDR3 coding DNA: TGTGCCAGCAGTCCCCGGACAGGAGGGAGTTCACCCCTCCACTTT.

The chain recombines TRBV5-4 with TRBJ2-7; a weak D match, TRBD2 (6 bases). The CDR3 consists of 13 residues. From germline, CDR1 is SGHNT and CDR2 YYREEE (reference sequence). The V and J ends lost 4 bases and 0 bases respectively, with 8 bases between them. Here the CDR3 reads CASSGSGSYEQYF. CDR3 coding DNA: TGTGCCAGCAGCGGTAGCGGCTCCTACGAGCAGTACTTC.

The gene calls are TRBV28 and TRBJ2-7; 8 positions match TRBD1. CDR1 is MDHEN, CDR2 SYDVKM, per germline. Trimming cost V 4 bases and J 0 bases; bases outside gene matches: 5. This CDR3 region has 15 residues. The chain's CDR3 is CASSSPGTGSYEQYF. The CDR3 nucleotides read TGTGCCAGCAGTTCCCCCGGGACAGGCTCCTACGAGCAGTACTTC.

The chain couples TRBV28 to TRBJ2-2; TRBD2 might be the D (6 bases). CDR3 size: 13 residues. Deletions cut 10 bases from V and 6 bases from J, with 15 bases between. Germline CDR1 MDHEN, CDR2 SYDVKM. The CDR3 is CATLLAIPGELFF. Here the CDR3 DNA reads TGTGCCACCCTTCTAGCGATCCCCGGGGAGCTGTTTTTT. The variable domain in full, with the rest retrieved from reference TRBV28 and TRBJ2-2, is DVKVTQSSRYLVKRTGEKVFLECVQDMDHENMFWYRQDPGLGLRLIYFSYDVKMKEKGDIPEGYSVSREKKERFSLILESASTNQTSMYLCATLLAIPGELFFGEGSRLTVL.

This chain connects TRBV30 to TRBJ1-2; tentative D call: TRBD1 (6 bases). Looked up from germline, CDR1 is GTSNPN and CDR2 is SVGIG (reference sequence). V lost 0 bases, J lost 10 bases, and 21 bases lay in between. The CDR3 spans 15 residues. The CDR3 here is CAWSVQSVTGDAYTF. The DNA for the CDR3 is TGTGCCTGGAGTGTACAAAGTGTGACAGGTGATGCCTACACCTTC.